This is a list of T cell receptor beta chains from one sample in a study of neurological immune-mediated disorders. Using its own MiXCR run on the 5' RACE reads, TCRdb lists one record per CDR3 protein. Of roughly 76,000 distinct CDR3 sequences listed, about 3% are singletons. Source material: PBMCs. The receptors come from a woman aged 45-60 years with multiple sclerosis. Both conserved end residues are part of each CDR3. The D gene is left open where the match is weak. Only part of the rows carry a size: once, few, many, or a class if the clone is expanded.

many	TRBV20-1	14	TRBJ2-1	TRBD2	TGCAGTGCTAGAGAGTCTAGCGGAGCGGGTGAGCAGTTCTTC	CSARESSGAGEQFF
many	TRBV20-1	12	TRBJ1-6	-	TGCAGTGCTAGGAGGGTTGATTCACCCCTCCACTTT	CSARRVDSPLHF
many	TRBV20-1	13	TRBJ2-1	-	TGCAGTGCTCCGGGACTCCGGGCGGAGGAGCAGTTCTTC	CSAPGLRAEEQFF
many	TRBV20-1	15	TRBJ1-6	TRBD1	TGCAGTGCTAGGGAACCTCAGGGGGCGGTTTCACCCCTCCACTTT	CSAREPQGAVSPLHF
-	TRBV5-1	12	TRBJ2-1	-	TGCGACAGCAGCATGGATCGGAATGAGCAGTTCTTC	CDSSMDRNEQFF
many	TRBV7-2	17	TRBJ2-2	TRBD2	TGTGCCAGCAGCATTACTAGCGGGGGGGCCCACACCGGGGAGCTGTTTTTT	CASSITSGGAHTGELFF
many	TRBV18	13	TRBJ1-1	-	TGTGCCAGCTCACCAGGGGCGAACACTGAAGCTTTCTTT	CASSPGANTEAFF
many	TRBV12-3/TRBV12-4	15	TRBJ2-7	TRBD2	TGTGCCAGCAGTTTTTGGGCGGGAGGACGCTACGAGCAGTACTTC	CASSFWAGGRYEQYF
many	TRBV7-2	14	TRBJ2-2	-	TGTGCCAGCAGCTTAGGATTGAACACCGGGGAGCTGTTTTTT	CASSLGLNTGELFF
many	TRBV10-2	17	TRBJ2-5	TRBD1	TGCGCCAGCATCAGGACAGGCTTGACTAATCCTCAAGAGACCCAGTACTTC	CASIRTGLTNPQETQYF
many	TRBV20-1	11	TRBJ2-1	-	TGCAGTGCCCAACAGGGATGGGAGCAGTTCTTC	CSAQQGWEQFF